The 30 T cell receptor beta chains below all came from one sample that was sequenced in a study of neoadjuvant anti-PD-1 for oral cavity cancer. The data were produced by immunoSEQ multiplex PCR, yet TCRdb's version contains in-frame clones alone and is incomplete. The data show tens of thousands of clones, about 90% seen once. Sample time point: after neoadjuvant nivolumab, at surgical resection. Here the sequenced sample was PBMCs, taken after nivolumab (anti-PD-1) treatment. The receptors stem from a person between 40 and 85 years old with oral cavity squamous cell carcinoma.

The chain carries TRBV27 and TRBJ2-5; 12 nucleotides align to TRBD2. Germline trimming cut 8 bases from V and 5 bases from J; bases unmatched to any gene: 6. The CDR3 loop spans 14 amino acids. Germline CDR1 is MNHEY and CDR2 is SMNVEV (reference sequence). The CDR3 DNA is TGTGCCAGCGGCGGGCTAGCGGGAGGGGAGACCCAGTACTTC. Translating gives CASGGLAGGETQYF.

The chain couples TRBV5-1 to TRBJ1-2, with D perhaps matching TRBD1 (5 bases). The germline CDR1 and CDR2 sequences are SGHRS and YFSETQ. The CDR3 consists of 15 residues. V was cut by 4 bases and J by 8 bases, with 21 bases left in between. The chain's CDR3 is CASSNPRVKGYGYTF. In DNA form, the CDR3 reads TGCGCCAGCAGCAACCCCAGGGTTAAGGGGTACGGCTACACCTTC.

This clone was found once. The chain couples TRBV11-2 to TRBJ1-2, with no clear D. V was trimmed by 4 bases and J by 2 bases, leaving 14 bases between them. This CDR3 contains 15 residues. Germline CDR1 SGHAT, CDR2 FQNNGV. The CDR3 sequence: CASSSHRRSNYGYTF. The CDR3 DNA is TGTGCCAGCAGCTCGCACAGAAGATCAAACTATGGCTACACCTTC.

The gene calls are TRBV7-2 and TRBJ2-3, with unresolved D. Germline lookup yields CDR1 SGHTA and CDR2 FQGNSA. The CDR3 is 12 amino acids. Trimming left V 3 bases short and J 4 bases short, with 5 bases between. CDR3 sequence: CASSFGPDTQYF. The CDR3, as DNA: TGTGCCAGCAGCTTTGGTCCAGATACGCAGTATTTT. Using reference TRBV7-2 and TRBJ2-3 for the parts outside the CDR3, the full variable domain is GAGVSQSPSNKVTEKGKDVELRCDPISGHTALYWYRQSLGQGLEFLIYFQGNSAPDKSGLPSDRFSAERTGGSVSTLTIQRTQQEDSAVYLCASSFGPDTQYFGPGTRLTVL.

The V gene is TRBV7-8, the J gene TRBJ2-7; 9 bases fit TRBD2. Germline V CDR1 and CDR2: SGHVS, FQNEAQ. The V gene end was trimmed by 5 bases and the J gene end by 6 bases; junction bases not matched to a gene: 8. The CDR3 covers 14 residues. CDR3 DNA sequence: TGTGCCAGCAGCCTCCGAGCGGGAGGAAGCGAGCAGTACTTC. It specifies CASSLRAGGSEQYF. Using reference TRBV7-8 and TRBJ2-7 for the parts outside the CDR3, the full variable domain is GAGVSQSPRYKVAKRGQDVALRCDPISGHVSLFWYQQALGQGPEFLTYFQNEAQLDKSGLPSDRFFAERPEGSVSTLKIQRTQQEDSAVYLCASSLRAGGSEQYFGPGTRLTVT.

The V gene is TRBV7-9, the J gene TRBJ1-1; 7 nucleotides match TRBD1. This CDR3 is built from 12 residues. V trimming: 6 bases; J trimming: 6 bases; junction bases outside the gene matches: 4. Germline V gives CDR1 SEHNR, CDR2 FQNEAQ (reference sequence). The CDR3 loop reads CASRPGTAEAFF. CDR3 bases: TGTGCCAGCAGGCCGGGGACAGCTGAAGCTTTCTTT.

A few counts support this clone. The chain has TRBV15 and TRBJ2-1; tentative D call: TRBD2 (6 bases). The V gene's germline CDR1 is LNHNV and CDR2 YYDKDF (reference sequence). The V end was cut by 0 bases, the J end by 7 bases, with 16 bases between. CDR3 length: 16 residues. As DNA, the CDR3 is TGTGCCACCAGCAGAGATCTCTGGGGGGAGGAGAATGAGCAGTTCTTC. Residues: CATSRDLWGEENEQFF.

The genes are TRBV12-2 and TRBJ2-1; the DNA was not compared with TRBD2, the D call given in the table. TRBV12-2 is given as a pseudogene. This CDR3 comprises 22 residues. CDR3 residues: CASRLSLLTSGGAKGSYNEQFF. The DNA of the CDR3 is TGTGCAAGTCGCTTATCGCTCCTAACTAGCGGGGGGGCTAAGGGTTCATACAATGAGCAGTTCTTC.

This chain connects TRBV29-1 to TRBJ1-1; TRBD1 is a possible D gene (6 bases). This CDR3 has 12 residues. Germline CDR1 is SQVTM and CDR2 is ANQGSEA. Trimming left V 6 bases short and J 8 bases short, with 16 bases between. This chain's CDR3 is CSVLTSGAEAFF. In nucleotides, the CDR3 is TGCAGCGTCCTGACTTCAGGGGCGGAAGCTTTCTTT.

The chain uses TRBV11-2 and TRBJ1-5; TRBD1 aligns across 8 bases. J lost 6 bases, V lost 5 bases, and 6 bases had no gene match. Germline V CDR1 and CDR2: SGHAT, FQNNGV. The CDR3 runs to 14 residues. This CDR3 reads CASSPGTGAQPQHF. In DNA form, the CDR3 reads TGTGCCAGCAGCCCGGGGACAGGTGCTCAGCCCCAGCATTTT.

The CDR3: CAINAGSASDEQFF. CDR3 DNA: TGTGCCATCAATGCGGGGTCTGCTAGCGATGAGCAGTTCTTC. The chain uses TRBV10-3 and TRBJ2-1; a weak D match, TRBD2 (6 bases). Deletions cut 7 bases from V and 8 bases from J, with 18 bases between. The CDR3 runs 14 residues. Germline V lookup: CDR1 ENHRY, CDR2 SYGVKD.

This CDR3 reads CASSPSTPTGDTF. CDR3 sequence (DNA): TGTGCCAGCAGCCCATCCACCCCGACAGGGGACACCTTC. This chain links TRBV9 with TRBJ1-2; 8 nucleotides agree with TRBD1. CDR1 SGDLS and CDR2 YYNGEE come from the germline V gene. V gave up 4 bases and J gave up 12 bases; unmatched junction bases: 11. CDR3 length: 13 residues.

The chain has TRBV11-2 and TRBJ2-7; the match to TRBD1 covers 7 bases. V shed 4 bases and J 2 bases; nucleotides not matched to a gene: 5. The CDR3 totals 14 residues. The germline V gene has CDR1 SGHAT and CDR2 FQNNGV. The CDR3 sequence is CASSSNRGTYEQYF. As DNA, the CDR3 is TGTGCCAGCAGCTCAAACAGGGGAACCTACGAGCAGTACTTC.

This clone was seen once. The chain joins TRBV2 to TRBJ1-6, with D unresolved. CDR1 is SNHLY and CDR2 is FYNNEI in the germline V gene. The V end was cut by 3 bases, the J end by 0 bases, with 18 bases between. This CDR3 contains 19 residues. The CDR3 DNA reads TGTGCCAGCAGTGATCCTCTGGGCCGTTTGAGCTCCTATAATTCACCCCTCCACTTT. It specifies CASSDPLGRLSSYNSPLHF.

V usage is TRBV7-6 and J usage is TRBJ2-1, with a weak D call TRBD2 (6 bases). The ends were cut back, 1 base at V and 4 bases at J, with 11 bases in the middle. Germline loops: CDR1 SGHVS, CDR2 FNYEAQ. The CDR3 runs 15 residues. CDR3 nucleotide sequence: TGTGCCAGCAGCTTAGTTCCTAGCGTTTACAATGAGCAGTTCTTC. Translating it yields CASSLVPSVYNEQFF.

The J gene is TRBJ2-7, the V gene TRBV29-1; D remains unclear. The CDR3 is 14 amino acids. With 4 bases removed from V and 5 bases from J, the gap between germline ends came to 18 bases. Germline V gene sequence: CDR1 SQVTM, CDR2 ANQGSEA. CDR3 loop: CSVVVRSRMDEQYF. The CDR3 bases are TGCAGCGTTGTCGTGCGGTCCCGGATGGACGAGCAGTACTTC.

This clone showed up just once. This chain links TRBV5-1 with TRBJ2-1; 9 bases agree with TRBD2. V was pared by 1 base and J by 8 bases, with 7 bases of the junction left unmatched. Germline CDR1 and CDR2: SGHRS and YFSETQ. This CDR3 has 15 amino acids. In DNA form, the CDR3 reads TGCGCCAGCAGCTTGAACGCGGGAGGGGTAGATGAGCAGTTCTTC. It encodes CASSLNAGGVDEQFF.

The V gene is TRBV6-5, the J gene TRBJ1-4; unclear D gene. The V gene's germline CDR1 is MNHEY and CDR2 SVGAGI. The CDR3 spans 14 residues. Trimming removed 4 bases at V and 0 bases at J, with 6 bases between. The CDR3 DNA follows: TGTGCCAGCAGTTGGGGAACAACTAATGAAAAACTGTTTTTT. Translating gives CASSWGTTNEKLFF.

The V call is TRBV4-1, the J call TRBJ1-2; 8 bases match TRBD1. Trimming cost V 5 bases and J 1 base; bases outside gene matches: 3. This CDR3 is 14 amino acids long. Per germline, CDR1 MGHRA and CDR2 YSYEKL. DNA of the CDR3: TGCGCCAGCAGCGGACAGGGTGGTAACTATGGCTACACCTTC. Its protein is CASSGQGGNYGYTF.

V usage is TRBV10-2 and J usage is TRBJ2-3, with a weak D call TRBD2 (6 bases). V lost 4 bases and J 6 bases, leaving 23 bases between the germline ends. The CDR3 is 17 amino acids. The germline CDR1 and CDR2 sequences are WSHSY and SAAADI. As DNA, the CDR3 is TGCGCCAGCAGTGGGGGAAGACTAGTTAGTGGGTTGGATACGCAGTATTTT. Protein sequence: CASSGGRLVSGLDTQYF.

This sequence joins TRBV5-6 and TRBJ2-3; D remains unclear. Trimming stripped 2 bases from V and 5 bases from J, with 3 bases between. This CDR3 region has 11 residues. CDR1 and CDR2 from the germline V gene are SGHDT and YYEEEE. CDR3 DNA: TGTGCCAGCAGCTTCGGAGATACGCAGTATTTT. This translates into CASSFGDTQYF.

This chain joins TRBV6-5 and TRBJ2-5; 8 nucleotides line up with TRBD1. Germline V lookup: CDR1 MNHEY, CDR2 SVGAGI. With V trimmed by 0 bases and J by 5 bases, 5 bases remained unmatched. CDR3 length: 15 residues. CDR3 amino acids: CASSYSSGGWETQYF. CDR3 in DNA: TGTGCCAGCAGTTACTCCTCAGGGGGCTGGGAGACCCAGTACTTC.

V is TRBV6-5 and J is TRBJ1-2, with no clear D. The length of the CDR3 is 13 residues. Germline V gives CDR1 MNHEY, CDR2 SVGAGI. V was cut by 4 bases and J by 4 bases, with 10 bases left in between. Here the CDR3 reads CASSSRYRYGYTF. The CDR3 DNA follows: TGTGCCAGCAGTTCTCGATATCGCTATGGCTACACCTTC.

The V call is TRBV10-1, the J call TRBJ2-1; D gene uncertain. The CDR3 runs 12 residues. Per the germline V gene, CDR1 is WNHNN and CDR2 is SYGVQD (reference sequence). V gave up 5 bases and J gave up 7 bases, with 9 bases separating them. The CDR3 DNA sequence: TGCGCCAGCAGTAATCCCGGGAATGAGCAGTTCTTC. Translation gives CASSNPGNEQFF.

The chain has TRBV29-1 and TRBJ2-7; 7 bases are shared with TRBD2. Trimming removed 0 bases from V and 0 bases from J; junction bases left unmatched: 11. Germline values: CDR1 SQVTM, CDR2 ANQGSEA. The CDR3 length is 17 residues. Written as DNA, the CDR3 is TGCAGCGTTGAAGATGTGGGATTCGGGGGGTTCTCCTACGAGCAGTACTTC. As protein: CSVEDVGFGGFSYEQYF.

The chain carries TRBV6-1 and TRBJ2-7; maybe TRBD2 (5 bases). Germline loops: CDR1 MNHNS, CDR2 SASEGT. This CDR3 comprises 13 residues. Between the trimmed V and J ends, which lost 5 bases and 9 bases, there was a span of 17 bases. The CDR3 loop is CASSLRDGGGQYF. The DNA of the CDR3 is TGTGCCAGCAGTTTACGAGACGGAGGCGGGCAGTACTTC.

The V and J genes are TRBV7-9 and TRBJ1-5; a weak D match, TRBD1 (6 bases). This CDR3 is 16 amino acids long. The V end was cut by 3 bases, the J end by 5 bases, with 17 bases between. Germline CDR1 reads SEHNR; CDR2 reads FQNEAQ (reference sequence). CDR3 amino acids: CASSLGRTAGHQPQHF. The CDR3 DNA follows: TGTGCCAGCAGCTTGGGGCGGACAGCGGGGCATCAGCCCCAGCATTTT.

The chain is built from TRBV6-5 and TRBJ2-2; 8 bases map to TRBD1. V was pared by 6 bases and J by 1 base, with 4 bases of the junction left unmatched. The CDR3 spans 15 residues. The germline V gene has CDR1 MNHEY and CDR2 SVGAGI. CDR3 region: CASRPGQVNTGELFF. The CDR3 region has the DNA TGTGCCAGCAGACCGGGACAGGTGAACACCGGGGAGCTGTTTTTT.

This chain joins TRBV4-1 and TRBJ2-7; D call uncertain. The germline gives CDR1 MGHRA, CDR2 YSYEKL. Deletions cut 3 bases from V and 6 bases from J, with 6 bases between. This CDR3 comprises 11 residues. The CDR3 protein is CASSHRFEQYF. In DNA, the CDR3 is TGCGCCAGCAGCCATAGGTTCGAGCAGTACTTC.

This rearrangement joins TRBV7-3 to TRBJ2-7; a possible D gene is TRBD1 (6 bases). This CDR3 is 11 amino acids long. V lost 5 bases and J lost 7, with 9 bases in between. The germline V gene has CDR1 SGHTA and CDR2 FQGTGA. CDR3 residues: CASSGQLEQYF. The CDR3 nucleotides are TGTGCCAGCAGCGGACAGTTAGAGCAGTACTTC.